These T cell receptor beta chains were read from a single sample in a study of T-cell reconstitution after alpha-beta-depleted transplantation in children. TCRdb processed the PCR reads anew with MiXCR; each CDR3 protein has one entry. This table has approximately 510,000 distinct CDR3 sequences, about a sixth appearing once. The source was PBMCs from the stem cell graft donor, collected from the stem cell graft. The receptor source for this set is a human donor who donated a stem cell graft to a child with acute lymphoblastic leukemia. Each CDR3 is given with its conserved first and last residue. Each record gives: CDR3 protein, CDR3 DNA, J gene, clone size, V gene, D gene. D genes are given only for firm matches. Clone size is given for some rows only: seen once, a few or many times, or a class if the clone is expanded.

CDR3: CASSVGLAGVSNEQFF
DNA: TGTGCCAGCAGCGTCGGACTAGCGGGAGTTAGTAATGAGCAGTTCTTC
J: TRBJ2-1
size: -
V: TRBV9
D: TRBD2

CDR3: CASSVYRVGYEQYF
DNA: TGTGCCAGCAGCGTATACAGGGTGGGCTACGAGCAGTACTTC
J: TRBJ2-7
size: few
V: TRBV11-2
D: -

CDR3: CASSGPLGSVGYNEQFF
DNA: TGTGCCAGCAGTGGACCCCTAGGGTCAGTAGGCTACAATGAGCAGTTCTTC
J: TRBJ2-1
size: -
V: TRBV6-1
D: -

CDR3: CASSEPRFGNREETQYF
DNA: TGTGCCAGCAGCGAACCTCGGTTCGGGAACAGAGAAGAGACCCAGTACTTC
J: TRBJ2-5
size: few
V: TRBV9
D: -

CDR3: CASSLRRGRGYEQYF
DNA: TGTGCCAGCAGTTTGAGGCGGGGGCGGGGTTACGAGCAGTACTTC
J: TRBJ2-7
size: many
V: TRBV12-3/TRBV12-4
D: -

CDR3: CASSLAEPVGGTF
DNA: TGTGCCAGCAGCTTAGCGGAGCCCGTCGGTGGCACCTTC
J: TRBJ1-2
size: few
V: TRBV7-9
D: -

CDR3: CASSHSIGNTEAFF
DNA: TGCGCCAGCAGCCACTCGATCGGGAACACTGAAGCTTTCTTT
J: TRBJ1-1
size: few
V: TRBV4-1
D: -

CDR3: CASSPPLGVSEAFF
DNA: TGTGCCAGCTCACCACCTCTAGGAGTCTCTGAAGCTTTCTTT
J: TRBJ1-1
size: few
V: TRBV18
D: -

CDR3: CASSQARVYEQYF
DNA: TGCGCCAGCAGCCAAGCGAGGGTATACGAGCAGTACTTC
J: TRBJ2-7
size: -
V: TRBV4-1
D: -

CDR3: CASSPPGTASEAFF
DNA: TGTGCCAGCAGCCCCCCTGGGACAGCGAGTGAAGCTTTCTTT
J: TRBJ1-1
size: -
V: TRBV3-1
D: TRBD1

CDR3: CASSFGGVDYEQYF
DNA: TGCGCCAGCAGCTTCGGGGGGGTCGACTACGAGCAGTACTTC
J: TRBJ2-7
size: -
V: TRBV5-1
D: TRBD2

CDR3: CASSMVGGGGDYNEQFF
DNA: TGTGCCAGCAGTATGGTTGGGGGCGGGGGGGACTACAATGAGCAGTTCTTC
J: TRBJ2-1
size: -
V: TRBV6-1
D: TRBD2

CDR3: CASSFRVPPYGYTF
DNA: TGTGCCAGCAGCTTCAGGGTCCCCCCGTATGGCTACACCTTC
J: TRBJ1-2
size: -
V: TRBV5-6
D: -

CDR3: CSVIQGGGQYF
DNA: TGCAGCGTTATTCAGGGAGGCGGGCAGTACTTC
J: TRBJ2-7
size: few
V: TRBV29-1
D: -

CDR3: CASSLSYSLAKNIQYF
DNA: TGTGCCAGCAGTTTATCGTACAGTCTAGCCAAAAACATTCAGTACTTC
J: TRBJ2-4
size: few
V: TRBV27
D: -

CDR3: CASSLTYRRTNEKLFF
DNA: TGCGCCAGCAGCTTGACGTACAGAAGAACTAATGAAAAACTGTTTTTT
J: TRBJ1-4
size: -
V: TRBV5-1
D: -

CDR3: CASTPGGPRGPAGYTGELFF
DNA: TGTGCCAGCACCCCCGGAGGTCCACGGGGTCCAGCGGGGTACACCGGGGAGCTGTTTTTT
J: TRBJ2-2
size: few
V: TRBV11-2
D: TRBD2

CDR3: CASKSGTSPTGELFF
DNA: TGTGCCAGCAAATCCGGGACTAGCCCCACCGGGGAGCTGTTTTTT
J: TRBJ2-2
size: few
V: TRBV6-1
D: TRBD2